These 18 T cell receptor beta chains were all obtained from the same sample, sequenced in a study of T-cell memory formation after mild COVID-19. A single record per CDR3 protein comes from TCRdb applying MiXCR to the 5' RACE reads. In the table there are about 560,000 distinct CDR3 sequences, roughly 20% of which are singletons. Sequencing used PBMCs or a T cell subset sorted from them (not recorded which). These receptors came from an adult woman who had mild COVID-19 (a few samples of this study predate the infection). Cell type and time point are not known.

The CDR3 loop is CASSVLKADTQYF. The CDR3 DNA is TGTGCCAGCAGCGTCCTGAAGGCTGATACGCAGTATTTT. The gene calls are TRBV9 and TRBJ2-3, with unresolved D. V shed 2 bases and J shed 6 bases, with 10 bases lying between them. CDR3 length: 13 amino acids. The germline V gene encodes CDR1 SGDLS and CDR2 YYNGEE.

The V call is TRBV12-3 or TRBV12-4, the J call TRBJ2-1; 9 positions match TRBD1. V gave up 10 bases and J gave up 9 bases; unmatched junction bases: 7. CDR3 length: 12 amino acids. CDR3 nucleotide sequence: TGTGCCACCAAGACAGGGGGAGGTGAGCAGTTCTTC. Its protein is CATKTGGGEQFF.

The chain recombines TRBV29-1 with TRBJ2-3, with TRBD2 identical over 7 bases. CDR1 and CDR2 from the germline V gene are SQVTM and ANQGSEA. With V trimmed by 5 bases and J by 1 base, 6 bases remained unmatched. CDR3 length: 14 residues. The CDR3: CSVSSAGGTDTQYF. CDR3 bases: TGCAGCGTTTCTTCGGCGGGAGGCACAGATACGCAGTATTTT.

This clonotype appeared many times. The chain is built from TRBV7-9 and TRBJ2-3, with 9 bases that match TRBD2. CDR3 size: 15 residues. V lost 3 bases to trimming and J lost 6 bases; unmatched junction nucleotides: 7. The germline V gene encodes CDR1 SEHNR and CDR2 FQNEAQ (reference sequence). The chain's CDR3 is CASSFPTSGFDTQYF. In DNA, the CDR3 is TGTGCCAGCAGCTTCCCGACTAGCGGATTCGATACGCAGTATTTT.

J is TRBJ1-3 and V is TRBV18; D is ambiguous. Trimming removed 3 bases at V and 4 bases at J, with 4 bases between. The CDR3 has 12 amino acids. Looked up from germline, CDR1 is KGHSH and CDR2 is LQKENI. This chain's CDR3 is CASSPEGNTIYF. The CDR3, as DNA: TGTGCCAGCTCACCGGAGGGAAACACCATATATTTT.

This clonotype has only a few counts. The chain recombines TRBV15 with TRBJ1-5; D is unclear. The CDR3 has 16 residues. In germline, CDR1 is LNHNV, CDR2 YYDKDF (reference sequence). Trimming took off 4 bases at V and 4 bases at J, with 17 bases between the two ends. DNA for the CDR3: TGTGCCACCAGCAACAGAGCACGGCCCATTAATCAGCCCCAGCATTTT. Translating it yields CATSNRARPINQPQHF.

This clonotype was seen more than once but under ten times. This chain links TRBV7-9 with TRBJ2-3, with 7 bases fitting TRBD2. The V segment lost 5 bases and the J segment 2 bases; nucleotides outside the gene matches: 13. This CDR3 spans 17 amino acids. Germline lookup yields CDR1 SEHNR and CDR2 FQNEAQ (reference sequence). This CDR3 reads CASSHATGGGPTDTQYF. The CDR3, as DNA: TGTGCCAGCAGCCACGCGACTGGCGGGGGACCCACAGATACGCAGTATTTT.

The CDR3 DNA follows: TGCGCCAGCAGCCCTTGGTACAGCTCCTACGAGCAGTACTTC. Protein: CASSPWYSSYEQYF. The genes are TRBV5-1 and TRBJ2-7; D not resolved. Trimming removed 4 bases at V and 0 bases at J, with 11 bases between. This CDR3 contains 14 residues. Per the germline V gene, CDR1 is SGHRS and CDR2 is YFSETQ. The full variable domain, its missing parts supplied by reference TRBV5-1 and TRBJ2-7, is KAGVTQTPRYLIKTRGQQVTLSCSPISGHRSVSWYQQTPGQGLQFLFEYFSETQRNKGNFPGRFSGRQFSNSRSEMNVSTLELGDSALYLCASSPWYSSYEQYFGPGTRLTVT.

This chain connects TRBV6-2 or TRBV6-3 to TRBJ2-1; D is possibly TRBD1 or TRBD2 (5 bases each). This CDR3 is 12 amino acids long. Trimming stripped 5 bases from V and 13 bases from J, with 15 bases between. From germline, CDR1 is MNHEY and CDR2 SVGEGT. The CDR3 DNA follows: TGTGCCAGCAGTCAGGGAACTAGGCGTCAGTTCTTC. Its protein product is CASSQGTRRQFF.

The chain uses TRBV5-1 and TRBJ2-7, with 8 positions matching TRBD2. Trimming cost V 1 base and J 4 bases; bases outside gene matches: 7. Per the germline V gene, CDR1 is SGHRS and CDR2 is YFSETQ. The CDR3 consists of 15 residues. This CDR3 reads CASSLHTQREYEQYF. The CDR3 DNA follows: TGCGCCAGCAGCTTGCACACTCAGCGGGAGTACGAGCAGTACTTC.

This clonotype has more than one count but fewer than ten. V gene TRBV9 combines with J gene TRBJ2-1; 9 nucleotides align to TRBD2. The V segment lost 4 bases and the J segment 0 bases; nucleotides outside the gene matches: 2. Germline CDR1 and CDR2: SGDLS and YYNGEE. The CDR3 totals 15 residues. This CDR3 is CASSNSGSSYNEQFF. The CDR3, as DNA: TGTGCCAGCAGCAATAGCGGGAGCTCCTACAATGAGCAGTTCTTC.

The V gene is TRBV9, the J gene TRBJ2-7; 9 bases match TRBD2. This CDR3 has 15 residues. Germline V gives CDR1 SGDLS, CDR2 YYNGEE. The V segment lost 2 bases and the J segment 2 bases; nucleotides outside the gene matches: 5. CDR3 amino acids: CASSVFAGGAYEQYF. Here the CDR3 DNA reads TGTGCCAGCAGCGTCTTCGCGGGAGGGGCCTACGAGCAGTACTTC.

The chain combines TRBV7-2 with TRBJ2-2; no firm D call. The V gene lost 1 base and the J gene lost 13 bases, with 22 bases spanning the gap. The germline CDR1 and CDR2 sequences are SGHTA and FQGNSA. The CDR3 is 16 residues long. CDR3 DNA: TGTGCCAGCAGCTTAGGGGCCGGGCTAGTGCAAATCGGGCTGTTTTTT. It translates to CASSLGAGLVQIGLFF. Full variable domain (rest looked up from reference TRBV7-2 and TRBJ2-2): GAGVSQSPSNKVTEKGKDVELRCDPISGHTALYWYRQSLGQGLEFLIYFQGNSAPDKSGLPSDRFSAERTGGSVSTLTIQRTQQEDSAVYLCASSLGAGLVQIGLFFGEGSRLTVL.

In this sample, this clonotype turned up a few times. The chain carries TRBV18 and TRBJ2-5; no clear D. The CDR3 has 12 residues. V was pared by 2 bases and J by 3 bases, with 4 bases between. Per the germline V gene, CDR1 is KGHSH and CDR2 is LQKENI. In nucleotides, the CDR3 is TGTGCCAGCTCACCATACGAAGAGACCCAGTACTTC. It translates to CASSPYEETQYF.

This clonotype occurred a few times. The V and J genes are TRBV6-2 or TRBV6-3 and TRBJ2-3, with 14 bases that match TRBD2. Trimming cost V 4 bases and J 4 bases; bases outside gene matches: 7. There are 17 residues in the CDR3. Germline loops: CDR1 MNHEY, CDR2 SVGEGT. In nucleotides, the CDR3 is TGTGCCAGCAGTTCGACTAGCGGGAGGGCCTATCCAGATACGCAGTATTTT. It is translated as CASSSTSGRAYPDTQYF.

This clonotype was counted only a few times. The gene calls are TRBV18 and TRBJ1-5; perhaps TRBD1 as D (6 bases). CDR3 length: 16 amino acids. Germline V gene lookup returns CDR1 KGHSH and CDR2 LQKENI. V shed 5 bases and J shed 4 bases, with 18 bases lying between them. The CDR3 DNA reads TGTGCCAGCTCAGAGACAATCGGGACAAAGAATCAGCCCCAGCATTTT. It codes for CASSETIGTKNQPQHF.

The V call is TRBV5-5, the J call TRBJ2-7; 8 bases align to TRBD1. The V gene's germline CDR1 is SGHKS and CDR2 YYEKEE (reference sequence). V trimming: 2 bases; J trimming: 1 base; junction bases outside the gene matches: 5. This CDR3 has 15 amino acids. The CDR3 sequence is CASSFRRTGSYEQYF. The CDR3 DNA follows: TGTGCCAGCAGCTTCAGGAGGACAGGGTCCTACGAGCAGTACTTC.

The table lists this clonotype with a few counts. The V call is TRBV12-3 or TRBV12-4, the J call TRBJ2-3; TRBD2 aligns across 12 bases. This CDR3 spans 15 amino acids. The V segment lost 4 bases and the J segment 5 bases; nucleotides outside the gene matches: 4. This CDR3 reads CASSSLAGGLDTQYF. The CDR3 DNA is TGTGCCAGCAGTTCGCTAGCGGGGGGGCTAGATACGCAGTATTTT.